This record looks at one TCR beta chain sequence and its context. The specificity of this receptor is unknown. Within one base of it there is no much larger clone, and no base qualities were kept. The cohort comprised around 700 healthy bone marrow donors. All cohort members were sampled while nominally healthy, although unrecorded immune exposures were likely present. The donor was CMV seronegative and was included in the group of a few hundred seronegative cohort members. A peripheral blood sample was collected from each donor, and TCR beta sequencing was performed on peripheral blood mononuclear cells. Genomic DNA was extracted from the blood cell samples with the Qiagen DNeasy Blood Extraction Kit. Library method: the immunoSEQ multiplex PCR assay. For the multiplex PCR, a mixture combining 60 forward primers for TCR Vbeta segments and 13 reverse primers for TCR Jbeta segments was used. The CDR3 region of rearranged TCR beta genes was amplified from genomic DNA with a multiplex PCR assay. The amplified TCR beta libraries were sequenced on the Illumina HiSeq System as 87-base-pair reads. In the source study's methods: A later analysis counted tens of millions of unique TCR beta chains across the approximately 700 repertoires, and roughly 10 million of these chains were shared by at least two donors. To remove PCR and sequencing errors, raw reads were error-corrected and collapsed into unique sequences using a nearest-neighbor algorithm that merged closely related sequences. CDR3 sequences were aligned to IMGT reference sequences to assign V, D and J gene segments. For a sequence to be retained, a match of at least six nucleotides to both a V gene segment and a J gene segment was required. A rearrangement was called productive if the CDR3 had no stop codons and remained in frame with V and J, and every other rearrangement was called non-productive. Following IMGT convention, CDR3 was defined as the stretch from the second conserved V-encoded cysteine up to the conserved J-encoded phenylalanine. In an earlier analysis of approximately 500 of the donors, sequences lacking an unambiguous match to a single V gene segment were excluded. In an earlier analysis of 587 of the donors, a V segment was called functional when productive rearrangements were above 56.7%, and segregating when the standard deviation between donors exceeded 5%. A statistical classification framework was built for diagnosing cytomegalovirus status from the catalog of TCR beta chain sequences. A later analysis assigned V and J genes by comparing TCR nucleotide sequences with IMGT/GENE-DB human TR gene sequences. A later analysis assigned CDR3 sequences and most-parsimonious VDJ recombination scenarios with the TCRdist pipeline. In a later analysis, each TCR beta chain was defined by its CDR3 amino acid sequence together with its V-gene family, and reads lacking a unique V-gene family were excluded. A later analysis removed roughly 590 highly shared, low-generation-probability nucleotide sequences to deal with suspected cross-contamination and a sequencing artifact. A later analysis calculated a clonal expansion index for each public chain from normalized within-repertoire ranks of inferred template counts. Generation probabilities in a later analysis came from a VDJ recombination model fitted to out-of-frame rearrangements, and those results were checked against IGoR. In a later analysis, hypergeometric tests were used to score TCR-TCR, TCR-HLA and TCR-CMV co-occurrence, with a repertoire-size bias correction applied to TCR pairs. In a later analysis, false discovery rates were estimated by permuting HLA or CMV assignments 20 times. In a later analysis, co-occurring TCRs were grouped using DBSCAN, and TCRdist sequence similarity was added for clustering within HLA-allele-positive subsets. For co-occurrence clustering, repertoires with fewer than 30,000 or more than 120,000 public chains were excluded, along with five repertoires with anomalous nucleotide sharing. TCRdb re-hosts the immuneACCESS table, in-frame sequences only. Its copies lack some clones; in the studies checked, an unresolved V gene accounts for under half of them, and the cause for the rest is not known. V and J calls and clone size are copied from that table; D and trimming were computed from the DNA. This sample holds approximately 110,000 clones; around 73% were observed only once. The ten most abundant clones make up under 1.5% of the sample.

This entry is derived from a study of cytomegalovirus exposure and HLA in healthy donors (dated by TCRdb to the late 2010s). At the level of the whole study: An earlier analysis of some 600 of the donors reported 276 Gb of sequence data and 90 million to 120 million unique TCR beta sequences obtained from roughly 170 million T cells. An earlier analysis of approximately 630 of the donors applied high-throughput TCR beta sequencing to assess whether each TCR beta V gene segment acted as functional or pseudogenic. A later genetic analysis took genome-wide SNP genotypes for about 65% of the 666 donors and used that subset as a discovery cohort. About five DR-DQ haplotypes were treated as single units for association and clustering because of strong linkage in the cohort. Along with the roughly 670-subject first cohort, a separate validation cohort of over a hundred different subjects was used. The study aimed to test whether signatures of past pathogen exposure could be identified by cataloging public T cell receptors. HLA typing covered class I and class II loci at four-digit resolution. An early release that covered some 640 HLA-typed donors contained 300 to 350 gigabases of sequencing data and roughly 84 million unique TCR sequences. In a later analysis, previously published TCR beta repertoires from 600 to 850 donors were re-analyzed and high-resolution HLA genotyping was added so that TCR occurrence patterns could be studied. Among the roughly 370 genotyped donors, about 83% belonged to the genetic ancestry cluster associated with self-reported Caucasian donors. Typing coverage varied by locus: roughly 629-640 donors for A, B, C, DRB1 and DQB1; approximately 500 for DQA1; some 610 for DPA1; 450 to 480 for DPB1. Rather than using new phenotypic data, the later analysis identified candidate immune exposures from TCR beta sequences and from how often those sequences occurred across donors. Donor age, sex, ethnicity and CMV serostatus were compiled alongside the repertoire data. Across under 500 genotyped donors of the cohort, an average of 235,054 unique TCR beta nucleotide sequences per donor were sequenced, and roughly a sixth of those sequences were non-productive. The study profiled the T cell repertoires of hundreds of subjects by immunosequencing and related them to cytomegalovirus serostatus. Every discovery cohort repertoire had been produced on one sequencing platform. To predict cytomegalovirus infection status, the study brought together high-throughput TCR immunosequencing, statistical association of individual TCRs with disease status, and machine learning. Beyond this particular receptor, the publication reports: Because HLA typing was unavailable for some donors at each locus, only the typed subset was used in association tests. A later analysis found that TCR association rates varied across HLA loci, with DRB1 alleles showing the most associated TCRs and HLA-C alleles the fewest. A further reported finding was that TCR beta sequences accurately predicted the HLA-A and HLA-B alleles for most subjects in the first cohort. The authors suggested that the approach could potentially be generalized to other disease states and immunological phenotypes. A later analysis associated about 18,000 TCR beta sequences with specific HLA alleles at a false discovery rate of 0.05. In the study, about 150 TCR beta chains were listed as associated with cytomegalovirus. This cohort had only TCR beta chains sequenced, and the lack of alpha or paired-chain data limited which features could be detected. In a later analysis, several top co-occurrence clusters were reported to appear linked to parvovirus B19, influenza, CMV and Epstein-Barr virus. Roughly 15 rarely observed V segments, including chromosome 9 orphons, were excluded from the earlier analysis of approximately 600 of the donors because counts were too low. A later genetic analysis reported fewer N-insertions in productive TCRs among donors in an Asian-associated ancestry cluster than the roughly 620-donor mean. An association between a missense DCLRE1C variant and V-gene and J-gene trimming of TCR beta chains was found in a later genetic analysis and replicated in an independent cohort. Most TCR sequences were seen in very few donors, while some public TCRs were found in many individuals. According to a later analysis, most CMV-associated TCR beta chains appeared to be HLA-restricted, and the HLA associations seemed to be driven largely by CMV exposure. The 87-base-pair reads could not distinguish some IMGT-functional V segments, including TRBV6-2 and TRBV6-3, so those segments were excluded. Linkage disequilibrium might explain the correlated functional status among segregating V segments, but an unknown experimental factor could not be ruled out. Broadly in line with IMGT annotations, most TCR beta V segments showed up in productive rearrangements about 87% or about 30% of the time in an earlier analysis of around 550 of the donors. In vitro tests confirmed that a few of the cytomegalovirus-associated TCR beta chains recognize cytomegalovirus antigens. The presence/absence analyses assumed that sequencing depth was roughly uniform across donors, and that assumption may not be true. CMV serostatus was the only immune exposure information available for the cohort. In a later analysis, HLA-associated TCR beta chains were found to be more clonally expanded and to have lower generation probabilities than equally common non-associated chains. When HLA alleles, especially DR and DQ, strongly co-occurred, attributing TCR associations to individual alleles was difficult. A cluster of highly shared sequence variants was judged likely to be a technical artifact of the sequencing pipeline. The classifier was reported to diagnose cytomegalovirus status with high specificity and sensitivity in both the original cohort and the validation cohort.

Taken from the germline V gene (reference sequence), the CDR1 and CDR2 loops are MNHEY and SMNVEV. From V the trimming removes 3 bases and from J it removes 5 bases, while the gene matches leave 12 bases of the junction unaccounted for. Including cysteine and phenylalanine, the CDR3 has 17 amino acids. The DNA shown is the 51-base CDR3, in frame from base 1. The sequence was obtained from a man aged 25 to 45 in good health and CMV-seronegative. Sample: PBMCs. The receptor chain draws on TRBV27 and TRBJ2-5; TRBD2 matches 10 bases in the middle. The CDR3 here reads CASSFGFLAGAGETQYF. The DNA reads TGTGCCAGCAGTTTCGGCTTCCTAGCGGGGGCGGGGGAGACCCAGTACTTC.